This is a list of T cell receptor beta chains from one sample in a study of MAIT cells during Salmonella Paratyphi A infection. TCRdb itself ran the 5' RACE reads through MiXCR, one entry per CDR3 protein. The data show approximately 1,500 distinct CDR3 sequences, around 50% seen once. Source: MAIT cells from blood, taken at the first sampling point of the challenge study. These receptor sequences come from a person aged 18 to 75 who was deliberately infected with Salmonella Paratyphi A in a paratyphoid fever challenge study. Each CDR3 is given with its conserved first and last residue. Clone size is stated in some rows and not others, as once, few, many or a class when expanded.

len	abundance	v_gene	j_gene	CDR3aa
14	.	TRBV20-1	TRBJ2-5	CSAKGGGGQETQYF
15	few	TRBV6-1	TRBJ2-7	CASSAGTGSSYEQYF
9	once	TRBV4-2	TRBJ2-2	CANTGELFF
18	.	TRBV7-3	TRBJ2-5	CASSLPPQATPTQETQYF
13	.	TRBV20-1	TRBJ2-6	CSYEVSGANVLTF
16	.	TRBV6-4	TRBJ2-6	CAISGRGGTGANVRTF
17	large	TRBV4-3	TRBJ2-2	CASSQVMVADDTGELFF
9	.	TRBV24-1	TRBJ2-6	CATANVLTF
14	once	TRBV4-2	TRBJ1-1	CASSQGDRVTEAFF
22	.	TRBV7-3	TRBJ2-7	CASSFYICSATDSGTFDYEQYF
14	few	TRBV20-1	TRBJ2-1	CSARSGGDYNEQFF
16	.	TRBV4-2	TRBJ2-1	CASSQDGSGAYNEQFF
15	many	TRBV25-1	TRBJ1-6	CASRTGVSDNSPLHF
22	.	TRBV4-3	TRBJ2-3	CASSQGLAGEPPVARAEGTQYF
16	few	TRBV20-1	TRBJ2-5	CSARSASGGALETQYF
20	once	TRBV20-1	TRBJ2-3	CSARAGLAQERGSGADTQYF
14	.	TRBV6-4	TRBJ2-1	CASSPGTSGNEQFF